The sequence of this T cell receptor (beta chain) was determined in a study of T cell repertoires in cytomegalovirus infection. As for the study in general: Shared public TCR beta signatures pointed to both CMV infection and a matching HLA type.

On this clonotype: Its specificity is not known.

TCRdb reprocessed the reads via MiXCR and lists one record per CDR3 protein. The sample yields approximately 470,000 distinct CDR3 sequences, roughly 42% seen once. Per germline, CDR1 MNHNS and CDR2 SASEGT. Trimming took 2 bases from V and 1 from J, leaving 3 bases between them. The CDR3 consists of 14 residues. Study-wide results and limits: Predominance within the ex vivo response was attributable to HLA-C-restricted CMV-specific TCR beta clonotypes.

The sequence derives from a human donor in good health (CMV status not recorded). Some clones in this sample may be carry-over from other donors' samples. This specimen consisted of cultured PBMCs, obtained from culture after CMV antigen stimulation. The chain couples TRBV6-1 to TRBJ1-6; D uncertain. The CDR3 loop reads CASSEQSYNSPLHF. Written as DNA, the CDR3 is TGTGCCAGCAGTGAACAATCCTATAATTCACCCCTCCACTTT.